This T cell receptor beta chain derives from a study of T-cell reconstitution after alpha-beta-depleted transplantation in children. During its preparation, the TCRbeta library received unique molecular identifiers. TCRdb re-analysed the PCR reads in MiXCR, keeping a single row per CDR3 protein. The sample records about 980,000 distinct CDR3 sequences, less than 30% being singletons. Germline V gene data show CDR1 as SGHTA and CDR2 as FQGTGA. The CDR3 spans 15 residues. Trimming removed 0 bases at V and 8 bases at J, with 14 bases between. This clonotype was observed a few times. Its antigen is unknown. Study-wide findings and caveats: From newly produced T cells came most of the T-cell counts and diversity one year after transplant.

The sequence derives from a boy younger than two who had a stem cell transplant for SCID, so the T cells may come from the graft donor. V gene TRBV7-3 combines with J gene TRBJ2-4; possible D gene TRBD2, 6 bases. The specimen was PBMCs, mostly from graft donor cells, collected 360 days after TCRalphabeta/CD19-depleted stem cell transplant. In DNA, the CDR3 is TGTGCCAGCAGCTTAACGGGGGGTCCCATAGACATTCAGTACTTC. Translation: CASSLTGGPIDIQYF.